The 18 T cell receptor beta chains presented below share a single source sample, sequenced in a study of technical replicates of blood from a handful of donors. The assay was immunoSEQ multiplex PCR, and TCRdb's table has in-frame clones only and misses some. The sample includes some 82,000 clones, about 94% of them seen just once. The material sequenced was T cells isolated from PBMCs. These receptors originate from a human donor in good health.

This chain connects TRBV29-1 to TRBJ2-5, with TRBD2 as a possible D gene (5 bases). Trimming removed 4 bases from V and 5 bases from J, with 17 bases in between. This CDR3 region has 14 residues. CDR1 is SQVTM, CDR2 ANQGSEA, per germline. CDR3 DNA: TGCAGCGTTGTCTCGTCGACCGGGGAGGAGACCCAGTACTTC. It translates to CSVVSSTGEETQYF.

The rearrangement joins TRBV19 to TRBJ1-5; no definite D call. The length of the CDR3 is 15 residues. V lost 10 bases, J lost 5 bases, and 21 bases lay in between. CDR1 and CDR2 (germline): LNHDA, SQIVND (reference sequence). The CDR3 DNA reads as TGTGCCACCCAATACCAGGTGTCTAAATATCAGCCCCAGCATTTT. Protein sequence: CATQYQVSKYQPQHF. Full variable domain (rest looked up from reference TRBV19 and TRBJ1-5): DGGITQSPKYLFRKEGQNVTLSCEQNLNHDAMYWYRQDPGQGLRLIYYSQIVNDFQKGDIAEGYSVSREKKESFPLTVTSAQKNPTAFYLCATQYQVSKYQPQHFGDGTRLSIL.

The J gene is TRBJ2-7, the V gene TRBV7-9; D is unresolved. V was trimmed by 5 bases and J by 2 bases, leaving 13 bases between them. Germline CDR1 SEHNR, CDR2 FQNEAQ (reference sequence). The CDR3 contains 14 residues. CDR3 sequence: CASSPRGRTYEQYF. DNA of the CDR3: TGTGCCAGCAGCCCCCGTGGCAGGACCTACGAGCAGTACTTC.

This clone occurred once. The chain joins TRBV5-1 to TRBJ2-7; 16 bases are a match to TRBD2. V shed 4 bases, J shed 4 bases, and the junction held 5 bases outside the gene matches. The CDR3 has 16 residues. Germline V lookup: CDR1 SGHRS, CDR2 YFSETQ. As DNA, the CDR3 is TGCGCCAGCAGCCCGGGGGGACTAGCGGGAGGGTACGAGCAGTACTTC. Translated: CASSPGGLAGGYEQYF.

V is TRBV7-8 and J is TRBJ2-7; D may be TRBD2 (6 bases). V was cut by 3 bases and J by 6 bases, with 18 bases left in between. The CDR3 runs to 15 residues. Germline values: CDR1 SGHVS, CDR2 FQNEAQ. The CDR3 loop reads CASSFYLGGPPEQYF. CDR3 DNA: TGTGCCAGCAGCTTCTATCTGGGAGGTCCCCCCGAGCAGTACTTC.

The chain carries TRBV10-3 and TRBJ2-2, with 8 positions matching TRBD2. The CDR3 runs to 15 residues. The germline V gene has CDR1 ENHRY and CDR2 SYGVKD. V gave up 6 bases and J gave up 2 bases; unmatched junction bases: 5. CDR3 bases: TGTGCCATCAGGCCAAGCGGGAGTAACACCGGGGAGCTGTTTTTT. It encodes CAIRPSGSNTGELFF.

This rearrangement joins TRBV28 to TRBJ2-7, with D perhaps TRBD2 (6 bases). CDR3 length: 12 amino acids. The germline V and J ends were trimmed by 5 bases and 5 bases, with 10 bases remaining between them. Germline CDR1 is MDHEN and CDR2 is SYDVKM. CDR3 in DNA: TGTGCCAGCAGTACGGACTACCACGAGCAGTACTTC. Residues: CASSTDYHEQYF.

The chain links TRBV28 to TRBJ2-7; D is unclear. The CDR3 spans 14 residues. V lost 2 bases and J 3 bases, leaving 11 bases between the germline ends. CDR1 and CDR2 (germline): MDHEN, SYDVKM. CDR3 coding DNA: TGTGCCAGCAGTTTAATGTCTTTGAGCTACGAGCAGTACTTC. Protein product: CASSLMSLSYEQYF.

The chain has TRBV9 and TRBJ2-5, with D possibly being TRBD1 (6 bases). The CDR3 is made up of 15 amino acids. CDR1 and CDR2 (germline): SGDLS, YYNGEE. Between the trimmed V and J ends, which lost 0 bases and 4 bases, there was a span of 13 bases. Written as DNA, the CDR3 is TGTGCCAGCAGCGTAGAACAGGGTTATAGAGAGACCCAGTACTTC. Translating gives CASSVEQGYRETQYF.

This clone was seen a single time. The chain uses TRBV19 and TRBJ2-7; D possibly corresponds to TRBD1 (5 bases). V shed 5 bases and J shed 1 base, with 15 bases lying between them. Germline V CDR1 and CDR2: LNHDA, SQIVND (reference sequence). The CDR3 runs to 15 residues. Here the CDR3 DNA reads TGTGCCAGTAGTGGCCTCCAGGACACATCCTACGAGCAGTACTTC. It specifies CASSGLQDTSYEQYF.

The rearrangement links TRBV9 to TRBJ2-5; TRBD1 matches 9 bases. This CDR3 contains 16 residues. J was trimmed by 4 bases and V by 3 bases; bases with no gene match: 10. Germline lookup yields CDR1 SGDLS and CDR2 YYNGEE. The CDR3 loop is CASSAGQGRGGETQYF. The CDR3, as DNA: TGTGCCAGCAGCGCTGGACAGGGGCGAGGTGGAGAGACCCAGTACTTC.

The count of this clone is one. This chain uses TRBV19 with TRBJ1-3, with TRBD1 identical over 9 bases. V lost 4 bases, J lost 6 bases, and 7 bases stayed unmatched. The CDR3 extends over 15 amino acids. Per the germline V gene, CDR1 is LNHDA and CDR2 is SQIVND (reference sequence). CDR3 coding DNA: TGTGCCAGTAGTAGAACCGGGACAGGGTCAAACACCATATATTTT. It codes for CASSRTGTGSNTIYF.

The chain is built from TRBV13 and TRBJ1-4, with D perhaps TRBD1 (5 bases). Germline-derived CDR1 and CDR2 are PRHDT and FYEKMQ (reference sequence). V was trimmed by 5 bases and J by 8 bases, leaving 18 bases between them. The CDR3 runs 15 residues. The chain's CDR3 is CASSLLPGIEEKLFF. Written as DNA, the CDR3 is TGTGCCAGCAGCCTTCTTCCAGGGATTGAGGAAAAACTGTTTTTT.

The DNA of the CDR3 is TGTGCCAGCAGTTTATTAGCGGGAGAAGGATCCGAGCAGTACTTC. Translated, it gives CASSLLAGEGSEQYF. This chain joins TRBV27 and TRBJ2-7; 9 bases are a match to TRBD2. This CDR3 spans 15 amino acids. Germline V CDR1 and CDR2: MNHEY, SMNVEV (reference sequence). V trimming: 1 base; J trimming: 6 bases; junction bases outside the gene matches: 7.

The gene calls are TRBV7-8 and TRBJ2-7, with a tentative D call TRBD2 (6 bases). The CDR3 loop spans 13 amino acids. The germline gives CDR1 SGHVS, CDR2 FQNEAQ. V lost 6 bases and J lost 7, with 16 bases in between. The CDR3 bases are TGTGCCAGCAGGCGACGTGGAGGGAAAGAGCAGTACTTC. It translates to CASRRRGGKEQYF.

The chain has TRBV19 and TRBJ2-7; TRBD2 aligns across 8 bases. The germline V gene has CDR1 LNHDA and CDR2 SQIVND (reference sequence). Losses at the gene ends were 0 bases for V and 5 bases for J; bases not matched to a gene: 9. The CDR3 length is 16 residues. This CDR3 reads CASSIDGAGGSNEQYF. The CDR3 nucleotides read TGTGCCAGTAGTATAGATGGCGCGGGAGGAAGCAACGAGCAGTACTTC.

The gene calls are TRBV7-9 and TRBJ2-1, with 7 bases identical to TRBD1. CDR1 is SEHNR, CDR2 FQNEAQ, per germline (reference sequence). J was trimmed by 8 bases and V by 7 bases; bases with no gene match: 5. The CDR3 extends over 12 amino acids. CDR3 amino acids: CASIFTGDEQFF. As DNA, the CDR3 is TGTGCCAGCATCTTTACAGGGGATGAGCAGTTCTTC.

This rearrangement joins TRBV28 to TRBJ2-5; 7 bases match TRBD1. Losses at the gene ends were 2 bases for V and 6 bases for J; bases not matched to a gene: 3. Germline CDR1 is MDHEN and CDR2 is SYDVKM. The CDR3 contains 13 residues. In nucleotides, the CDR3 is TGTGCCAGCAGTTTAACAGGGGTTAAGACCCAGTACTTC. Translated, it gives CASSLTGVKTQYF. The entire variable domain, with the rest obtained from reference TRBV28 and TRBJ2-5, is as follows: DVKVTQSSRYLVKRTGEKVFLECVQDMDHENMFWYRQDPGLGLRLIYFSYDVKMKEKGDIPEGYSVSREKKERFSLILESASTNQTSMYLCASSLTGVKTQYFGPGTRLLVL.